This paragraph covers one T cell receptor beta chain sequence. What it recognizes is unknown. The record originates from a study of monozygotic twins with inflammatory bowel disease. General study points: No distinction between different T cell subtypes was possible.

CDR3 length equals 17 residues. CDR1 is SGHDT, CDR2 YYEEEE, per germline. TCRdb reprocessed the 5' RACE reads, with one entry per CDR3 protein and no DNA. The sample table includes 200,000 to 250,000 distinct CDR3 sequences. This TCR was sampled from a human donor with ulcerative colitis or Crohn's disease, or a healthy co-twin of an affected twin (not recorded which). Material: blood. The chain combines TRBV5-6 with TRBJ2-2. CDR3 amino acids: CASSLTVGLDYTGELFF.